The clone carrying this T cell receptor beta chain has a single count. These data belong to a study of shared T cell receptors in the human thymus. The data were produced by immunoSEQ multiplex PCR, yet TCRdb's version contains in-frame clones alone and is incomplete. The data show hundreds of thousands of clones, roughly 90% seen once. The sample was also reused in another study, on human thymus T cells. That study reports: The donor group consisted of healthy Finnish infants who were having corrective surgery for congenital heart defects. The thymus was resected at corrective cardiac surgery. An apparent bias in V and J gene usage was seen in thymic and blood repertoires. Related studies found that unrelated individuals share highly overlapping thymic repertoires.

The sequenced sample consisted of thymocytes. The clonotype was recovered from a boy younger than two with a congenital heart defect.

CDR3 residues: CASRGSGSPSYNEQFF. CDR3 sequence (DNA): TGTGCCAGCAGGGGTAGCGGGAGCCCTTCCTACAATGAGCAGTTCTTC. The rearrangement uses TRBV2 and TRBJ2-1; 9 bases line up with TRBD2. The CDR3 extends over 16 amino acids. CDR1 and CDR2 (germline): SNHLY, FYNNEI. Losses at the gene ends were 6 bases for V and 1 base for J; bases not matched to a gene: 7. The complete variable domain, with remaining parts taken from reference TRBV2 and TRBJ2-1, reads EPEVTQTPSHQVTQMGQEVILRCVPISNHLYFYWYRQILGQKVEFLVSFYNNEISEKSEIFDDQFSVERPDGSNFTLKIRSTKLEDSAMYFCASRGSGSPSYNEQFFGPGTRLTVL.